The source of this TCR beta chain is a study of T cells in Graves' hyperthyroidism and ophthalmopathy. CDR3 length: 12 residues. The germline V gene encodes CDR1 MNHNS and CDR2 SASEGT. Trimming removed 9 bases at V and 5 bases at J, with 13 bases between. Amplification yielded TCR beta CDR3 regions, with RNA transcripts as the source. Researchers ran a first-round RT-PCR on the TCR CDR3 using the HTBI primer set. TCRdb ran MiXCR on the multiplex PCR reads and lists one entry per CDR3 protein. The sample consists of around 420,000 distinct CDR3 sequences, 15% to 17% of them appearing once. This clonotype was obtained from a woman younger than 35 with Graves' hyperthyroidism. Sequencing was performed on blood. The rearrangement uses TRBV6-1 and TRBJ1-2; weak D call: TRBD1 (6 bases). CDR3 residues: CASYPTGYGYTF. The CDR3, as DNA: TGTGCCAGTTATCCCACAGGGTATGGCTACACCTTC.